This TCR beta chain is from a study of identical twins' blood T cells. Concerning this clonotype: Antigen unknown.

TCRdb analysed the 5' RACE reads with MiXCR anew, one entry per CDR3 protein. This sample yields 400,000 or so distinct CDR3 sequences, of which roughly 30% are seen a single time; about 6% belongs to the top ten. The donors were healthy female monozygous twins, three pairs in total. General study points: Twins shared more top CDR3 clonotypes than unrelated donors did.

J was trimmed by 5 bases and V by 6 bases; bases with no gene match: 8. The CDR3 is 15 residues long. CDR1 is DFQATT, CDR2 SNEGSKA, per germline (reference sequence). Sequencing was performed on PBMCs. The J gene is TRBJ1-6, the V gene TRBV20-1; 9 bases are shared with TRBD1. The receptor was derived from a woman aged 18 to 55 in good health. CDR3 in DNA: TGCAGTGCCCTGGGGGACAGGGTTCATAATTCACCCCTCCACTTT. Amino acids: CSALGDRVHNSPLHF.